This T cell receptor beta chain was documented in a study of cytomegalovirus exposure and HLA in healthy donors. The PCR had 60 Vbeta and 13 Jbeta primers. Produced via immunoSEQ multiplex PCR; TCRdb's table is partial and in-frame only. The sample lists 130,000 to 150,000 clones; roughly 66% were seen once. Details on this clone: What it binds is unknown.

V was clipped by 2 bases and J by 9 bases, with 13 bases between them. Germline CDR1 is GTSNPN and CDR2 is SVGIG (reference sequence). This CDR3 region has 13 residues. Overall study findings and caveats: Researchers reported that a few CMV-associated chains were confirmed in vitro as CMV antigen-specific. Reports indicated that the classifier achieved high specificity and sensitivity in diagnosing cytomegalovirus status. When analyzed later, a missense DCLRE1C variant was found to be linked to TCR beta V- and J-gene trimming.

The receptor comes from a young woman in good health and CMV-seronegative. The material sequenced was PBMCs. The rearrangement uses TRBV30 and TRBJ1-4; D gene uncertain. CDR3: CAWSPGQWKKLFF. The CDR3, as DNA: TGTGCCTGGAGTCCAGGCCAATGGAAAAAACTGTTTTTT.